The subject of this entry is one T cell receptor beta chain. The antigen is not known. The data were obtained in a study of shared clonotypes between healthy human individuals. Notes on the study in general: Researchers found naive subsets generally carried larger estimated richness than memory subsets. Specimens sampled were limited to blood, with tissue repertoires likely differing.

TCRdb's copy holds only in-frame clones and misses some; the assay was immunoSEQ multiplex PCR. The repertoire has about 2 million clones, 85% to 95% of them found once; the top ten carry approximately 0.13%. The V gene end was trimmed by 1 base and the J gene end by 6 bases; junction bases not matched to a gene: 6. The CDR3 spans 15 residues. Germline V lookup: CDR1 MNHEY, CDR2 SMNVEV (reference sequence). What was sequenced was naive CD4+ T cells sorted from blood. The subset here: CD45RA+ positively selected. V is TRBV27 and J is TRBJ2-7; TRBD1 matches 10 bases. The TCR sequence derives from a man between 18 and 35 years old in good health. CDR3 nucleotides: TGTGCCAGCAGTTTATGGGGGACAGGGGTTCTCGAGCAGTACTTC. Amino acids: CASSLWGTGVLEQYF.